These 29 T cell receptor beta chains came from one sample sequenced in a study of T cells in Graves' hyperthyroidism and ophthalmopathy. Amplification yielded TCR beta CDR3 regions, with RNA transcripts as the source. TCR CDR3 underwent first-round RT-PCR with the HTBI primer set. TCRdb passed the multiplex PCR reads through MiXCR, listing each CDR3 protein once. The sample records 250,000 to 300,000 distinct CDR3 sequences, about 14% being singletons. Specimen: blood. Receptors were obtained from a woman in her 30s with Graves' hyperthyroidism that later progressed to Graves' ophthalmopathy.

This clonotype was observed a handful of times. V usage is TRBV28 and J usage is TRBJ2-3; D remains ambiguous. The V end was cut by 3 bases, the J end by 7 bases, with 17 bases between. Germline assignment: CDR1 MDHEN and CDR2 SYDVKM. The CDR3 is 15 amino acids. CDR3 sequence (DNA): TGTGCCAGCAGTTTCGGGCGACTGGCATCCTATACGCAGTATTTT. Residues: CASSFGRLASYTQYF.

At least ten counts were recorded for this clonotype. The chain carries TRBV28 and TRBJ1-6; perhaps TRBD1 as D (5 bases). The CDR3 length is 15 residues. Germline V gene sequence: CDR1 MDHEN, CDR2 SYDVKM. Between the trimmed V and J ends, which lost 3 bases and 5 bases, there was a span of 11 bases. In nucleotides, the CDR3 is TGTGCCAGCAGTTTGGGGACGGGGCATAATTCACCCCTCCACTTT. Encoded protein: CASSLGTGHNSPLHF.

This clonotype was found a few times. V usage is TRBV20-1 and J usage is TRBJ2-2; 7 bases agree with TRBD2. CDR1 DFQATT and CDR2 SNEGSKA come from the germline V gene (reference sequence). The ends lost 4 bases at V and 4 bases at J; junction bases unmatched: 9. The CDR3 contains 15 residues. CDR3 DNA: TGCAGTGCTATCCAGCGGGGTTCGGCCACCGGGGAGCTGTTTTTT. Its translation: CSAIQRGSATGELFF.

The V and J genes are TRBV20-1 and TRBJ2-1, with D possibly being TRBD2 (7 bases). CDR3 length: 16 residues. Germline CDR1 is DFQATT and CDR2 is SNEGSKA (reference sequence). Trimming took 6 bases from V and 2 from J, leaving 20 bases between them. The CDR3 bases are TGCAGTGCGCTTGGACTAGGGGGAGGGGCCTACAATGAGCAGTTCTTC. Amino acids: CSALGLGGGAYNEQFF.

This clonotype was observed a handful of times. The chain has TRBV4-1 and TRBJ1-1; the match to TRBD1 covers 8 bases. The CDR3 extends over 16 amino acids. Germline V gene lookup returns CDR1 MGHRA and CDR2 YSYEKL. Germline trimming cut 3 bases from V and 5 bases from J; bases unmatched to any gene: 11. The CDR3 here is CASSQVGRDRGTEAFF. The CDR3 DNA is TGCGCCAGCAGCCAGGTGGGGCGAGACAGGGGAACTGAAGCTTTCTTT.

This clonotype was recorded at least ten times. The chain employs TRBV7-3 and TRBJ2-6; TRBD1 might be the D (6 bases). Germline V gene lookup returns CDR1 SGHTA and CDR2 FQGTGA. V gave up 5 bases and J gave up 2 bases, with 16 bases separating them. CDR3 size: 17 residues. Here the CDR3 DNA reads TGTGCCAGCAGCAGCACAGGGAAAGGTCCTGGGGCCAACGTCCTGACTTTC. As protein: CASSSTGKGPGANVLTF. The full variable domain, completed using reference TRBV7-3 and TRBJ2-6, is GAGVSQTPSNKVTEKGKYVELRCDPISGHTALYWYRQSLGQGPEFLIYFQGTGAADDSGLPNDRFFAVRPEGSVSTLKIQRTERGDSAVYLCASSSTGKGPGANVLTFGAGSRLTVL.

This clonotype came up a few times. The CDR3 DNA reads TGTGCCAGTAGTGCCAGGGACAGGGTGAATGAAAAACTGTTTTTT. Its protein is CASSARDRVNEKLFF. The V call is TRBV19, the J call TRBJ1-4; 9 nucleotides agree with TRBD1. This CDR3 contains 15 residues. Germline V gene sequence: CDR1 LNHDA, CDR2 SQIVND (reference sequence). The ends lost 5 bases at V and 5 bases at J; junction bases unmatched: 6. Together with reference TRBV19 and TRBJ1-4, the CDR3 gives the full variable domain: DGGITQSPKYLFRKEGQNVTLSCEQNLNHDAMYWYRQDPGQGLRLIYYSQIVNDFQKGDIAEGYSVSREKKESFPLTVTSAQKNPTAFYLCASSARDRVNEKLFFGSGTQLSVL.

This chain links TRBV25-1 with TRBJ1-1; 7 bases fit TRBD1. Germline CDR1 is MGHDK and CDR2 is SYGVNS. This CDR3 comprises 14 residues. The ends lost 5 bases at V and 3 bases at J; junction bases unmatched: 6. The CDR3 DNA follows: TGTGCCAGCAGTAAAGGGGGCCGGGACACTGAAGCTTTCTTT. This gives the protein CASSKGGRDTEAFF. Complete variable domain (other parts from reference TRBV25-1 and TRBJ1-1): EADIYQTPRYLVIGTGKKITLECSQTMGHDKMYWYQQDPGMELHLIHYSYGVNSTEKGDLSSESTVSRIRTEHFPLTLESARPSHTSQYLCASSKGGRDTEAFFGQGTRLTVV.

This clonotype was detected ten times or more. The chain joins TRBV7-2 to TRBJ2-7; no reliable D call. In germline, CDR1 is SGHTA, CDR2 FQGNSA. The CDR3 loop spans 14 amino acids. V lost 1 base and J 3 bases, leaving 10 bases between the germline ends. CDR3 sequence reads: CASSLVMGYYEQYF. CDR3 nucleotide sequence: TGTGCCAGCAGCTTAGTTATGGGCTACTACGAGCAGTACTTC.

The CDR3 DNA sequence: TGTGCCAGCAGCTTGACCCTGATGACTGGCACAGATACGCAGTATTTT. Protein sequence: CASSLTLMTGTDTQYF. The V gene is TRBV5-4, the J gene TRBJ2-3; D call uncertain. Trimming pared 1 base from V and 1 base from J, leaving 13 bases between. Germline assignment: CDR1 SGHNT and CDR2 YYREEE (reference sequence). This CDR3 has 16 residues.

The chain links TRBV4-1 to TRBJ1-5; no reliable D call. The CDR3 is made up of 14 amino acids. CDR1 is MGHRA and CDR2 is YSYEKL in the germline V gene. The V and J ends lost 0 bases and 11 bases respectively, with 14 bases between them. The CDR3 sequence: CASSQENAQLSQHF. CDR3 DNA sequence: TGCGCCAGCAGCCAAGAAAACGCCCAGTTGTCCCAGCATTTT.

This clonotype came up a few times. A read error is possible here, since a much larger clone lies one base away. The V and J genes are TRBV12-3 or TRBV12-4 and TRBJ2-5, with a possible D match to TRBD2 (6 bases). The CDR3 length is 16 residues. The DNA of the CDR3 is TGTGCCAGCAGCCCTTTAAGTCTTGGAGGGGCGGAGACCAAGTACTTC. This gives the protein CASSPLSLGGAETKYF.

This clonotype has a single count. The rearrangement uses TRBV11-3 and TRBJ1-6, with TRBD1 as a possible D gene (6 bases). Germline assignment: CDR1 SGHNT and CDR2 YENEEA. The CDR3 extends over 13 amino acids. Trimming removed 6 bases at V and 11 bases at J, with 14 bases between. CDR3 region: CASRRTEIAPLHF. CDR3 in DNA: TGTGCCAGCAGAAGGACAGAAATCGCACCCCTCCACTTT. Based on the CDR3 plus reference TRBV11-3 and TRBJ1-6, the full variable domain is EAGVVQSPRYKIIEKKQPVAFWCNPISGHNTLYWYLQNLGQGPELLIRYENEEAVDDSQLPKDRFSAERLKGVDSTLKIQPAELGDSAVYLCASRRTEIAPLHFGNGTRLTVT.

Only a few counts were recorded for this clonotype. One junction end disagrees with the germline gene, perhaps due to a read error. V usage is TRBV5-8 and J usage is TRBJ2-1; 9 nucleotides line up with TRBD1. Germline CDR1 and CDR2: SGHTS and YDEGEE. CDR3 size: 15 residues. CDR3 protein: CASSQEDRGNNEQFF. Here the CDR3 DNA reads TGCGCCAGCAGCCAAGAGGACAGGGGTAACAATGAGCAGTTCTTC.

This clonotype was picked up many times. The rearrangement links TRBV6-1 to TRBJ2-7; D may be TRBD2 (5 bases). The germline CDR1 and CDR2 sequences are MNHNS and SASEGT. With 5 bases removed from V and 1 base from J, the gap between germline ends came to 15 bases. This CDR3 is 15 amino acids long. CDR3 sequence (DNA): TGTGCCAGCAGTCTCGGAGGAGCGATATCCTACGAGCAGTACTTC. Translated: CASSLGGAISYEQYF.

This clonotype came up a few times. V and J are TRBV4-3 and TRBJ2-1, with 9 bases matching TRBD2. This CDR3 has 16 residues. Germline V gives CDR1 LGHNA, CDR2 YSLEER. With 2 bases clipped from V and 5 bases from J, the junction kept 7 bases outside the gene matches. The CDR3 spells CASSQYSSGANNEQFF. DNA for the CDR3: TGCGCCAGCAGCCAATACTCTAGCGGGGCCAACAATGAGCAGTTCTTC.

This clonotype turned up a few times. The J gene is TRBJ2-2, the V gene TRBV18; D not resolved. V lost 1 base, J lost 5 bases, and 11 bases lay in between. The CDR3 extends over 15 amino acids. Germline V gives CDR1 KGHSH, CDR2 LQKENI. CDR3: CASSPRQPDTGELFF. The CDR3 DNA sequence: TGTGCCAGCTCACCACGTCAACCTGATACCGGGGAGCTGTTTTTT.

For this clonotype: Since a much larger clone is just one base distant, this may be a read error. V usage is TRBV29-1 and J usage is TRBJ2-7, with no clear D. CDR3 length: 13 amino acids. Germline V lookup: CDR1 SQVTM, CDR2 ANQGSEA. Between the trimmed V and J ends, which lost 3 bases and 2 bases, there was a span of 11 bases. CDR3 coding DNA: TGCAGCGTTGATGCTGAGACCGCCTACGAGCAGTACTTC. It translates to CSVDAETAYEQYF.

Ten or more counts support this clonotype. The chain is built from TRBV7-6 and TRBJ2-7; tentatively, D is TRBD1 or TRBD2 (5 bases each). Germline V gives CDR1 SGHVS, CDR2 FNYEAQ. Trimming took off 3 bases at V and 0 bases at J, with 9 bases between the two ends. This CDR3 is 14 amino acids long. The CDR3 region has the DNA TGTGCCAGCAGCTTCTGGGACGGCTCCTACGAGCAGTACTTC. Protein: CASSFWDGSYEQYF.

This clonotype appeared many times. V usage is TRBV29-1 and J usage is TRBJ2-1; 10 bases line up with TRBD2. With V trimmed by 6 bases and J by 1 base, 12 bases remained unmatched. There are 17 residues in the CDR3. Germline assignment: CDR1 SQVTM and CDR2 ANQGSEA. For the CDR3, the DNA is TGCAGCGTCAGGACTAGCGGAACTTATAATTCCTACAATGAGCAGTTCTTC. Amino acids: CSVRTSGTYNSYNEQFF.

Comment on this clonotype: It may be a read error: a sequence one base away is much more abundant. The rearrangement uses TRBV12-5 and TRBJ2-1; TRBD1 matches 7 bases. The CDR3 loop spans 12 amino acids. CDR1 and CDR2 from the germline V gene are LGHNT and FRNRAP. The CDR3 coding sequence is TGTGCTAGTGGGTTGGGGGACAGTGAGCAGTTCTTC. The encoded protein is CASGLGDSEQFF.

Only a few counts were recorded for this clonotype. The rearrangement links TRBV11-2 to TRBJ2-1; 9 nucleotides agree with TRBD2. Trimming at V came to 5 bases and at J to 4 bases, leaving 21 bases not matched to a gene. The CDR3 spans 20 residues. Per germline, CDR1 SGHAT and CDR2 FQNNGV. The CDR3 sequence: CASSQTSGWGVRARYNEQFF. The DNA for the CDR3 is TGTGCCAGCAGCCAAACTAGCGGGTGGGGCGTGAGAGCGCGATACAATGAGCAGTTCTTC.

This clonotype was seen many times. The J gene is TRBJ1-1, the V gene TRBV7-9, with D unclear. V was pared by 3 bases and J by 6 bases, with 11 bases between. The CDR3 loop spans 13 amino acids. Germline V gene data show CDR1 as SEHNR and CDR2 as FQNEAQ (reference sequence). The CDR3 loop reads CASSFREMAEAFF. DNA of the CDR3: TGTGCCAGCAGCTTCCGGGAGATGGCTGAAGCTTTCTTT.

Regarding this clonotype: A single base separates this from a much larger clone, so it may be a read error. This chain connects TRBV6-1 to TRBJ1-5; weak D call: TRBD1 (5 bases). The CDR3 length is 13 residues. Germline CDR1 reads MNHNS; CDR2 reads SASEGT. V was clipped by 3 bases and J by 2 bases, with 5 bases between them. CDR3 sequence: CASSETGNQPQHF. The CDR3 coding sequence is TGTGCCAGCAGTGAGACAGGCAATCAGCCCCAGCATTTT.

V is TRBV20-1 and J is TRBJ1-1, with TRBD1 identical over 9 bases. This CDR3 contains 15 residues. V shed 5 bases, J shed 2 bases, and the junction held 9 bases outside the gene matches. The germline gives CDR1 DFQATT, CDR2 SNEGSKA (reference sequence). This CDR3 reads CSASTGGGRNTEAFF. Here the CDR3 DNA reads TGCAGTGCTTCAACAGGGGGCGGGAGAAACACTGAAGCTTTCTTT.

This clonotype was recorded at least ten times. The CDR3 region has the DNA TGCGCCAGCAGCCAAGGGTTTGGGAATGAGCAGTTCTTC. Protein product: CASSQGFGNEQFF. The chain has TRBV4-3 and TRBJ2-1; D ambiguous. V dropped 1 base and J dropped 7 bases, with 8 bases sitting between them. Germline lookup yields CDR1 LGHNA and CDR2 YSLEER. The CDR3 covers 13 residues.

This chain joins TRBV20-1 and TRBJ2-3; possibly TRBD2 for D (6 bases). The CDR3 sequence is 17 residues long. The V and J ends lost 5 bases and 1 base respectively, with 22 bases between them. Germline V gives CDR1 DFQATT, CDR2 SNEGSKA (reference sequence). CDR3 nucleotide sequence: TGCAGTGCTGGGGGTGGAGGGGAGACGGTCGGCACAGATACGCAGTATTTT. Its translation: CSAGGGGETVGTDTQYF.

The sample holds many counts of this clonotype. This chain joins TRBV11-2 and TRBJ2-7, with 12 positions matching TRBD1. Germline V CDR1 and CDR2: SGHAT, FQNNGV. V shed 4 bases, J shed 7 bases, and the junction held 8 bases outside the gene matches. The CDR3 has 15 residues. CDR3: CASSSRDRGLREQYF. In DNA form, the CDR3 reads TGTGCCAGCAGCTCCCGGGACAGGGGGCTAAGGGAGCAGTACTTC.

This chain joins TRBV6-2 or TRBV6-3 and TRBJ2-2; no firm D call. This CDR3 contains 13 residues. Trimming stripped 0 bases from V and 7 bases from J, with 6 bases between. CDR1 and CDR2 (germline): MNHEY, SVGEGT. Here the CDR3 DNA reads TGTGCCAGCAGTTACTCGGATATCGGGGAGCTGTTTTTT. It codes for CASSYSDIGELFF.